This is a list of T cell receptor beta chains from one sample in a study of control samples from healthy donors and cancer patients. TCRdb keeps only in-frame clones here, not all; method: immunoSEQ multiplex PCR. This sample carries about 82,000 clones, about 87% of them seen once, and the ten largest clones take around 20%. The sample was blood. These receptors were collected from a man aged 50-59 years in good health. Both conserved end residues are part of each CDR3. Each record gives: J gene, clone size, D gene, V gene, CDR3 protein, CDR3 DNA. A D gene is named only where the DNA matches it firmly. Clone sizes are given selectively: once, few, many, or a class where the clone is expanded.

>TRBJ2-3|NA|NA|TRBV7-3
CASSAGQTTDTQYF
TGTGCCAGCAGCGCTGGACAGACAACAGATACGCAGTATTTT
>TRBJ1-2|few|NA|TRBV7-2
CASSLATVGYYGYTF
TGTGCCAGCAGCTTAGCGACAGTCGGGTACTATGGCTACACCTTC
>TRBJ1-4|NA|NA|TRBV19
CASRRILDEKLFF
TGTGCCAGTAGACGTATCTTGGATGAAAAACTGTTTTTT
>TRBJ1-1|NA|NA|TRBV21-1
CAMKGGANTEAFF
TGTGCCATGAAGGGGGGCGCGAACACTGAAGCTTTCTTT
>TRBJ1-1|NA|NA|TRBV19
CASSLSANTEAFF
TGTGCCAGTAGTTTGTCAGCTAACACTGAAGCTTTCTTT
>TRBJ1-1|NA|TRBD1|TRBV6-6
CASSPTGGAGYMNTEAFF
TGTGCCAGCAGTCCGACAGGGGGCGCAGGGTACATGAACACTGAAGCTTTCTTT
>TRBJ1-6|NA|NA|TRBV18
CASSPTTDSPLHF
TGTGCCAGCTCACCAACGACAGATTCACCCCTCCACTTT
>TRBJ2-1|NA|NA|TRBV6-5
CASRAQSSYNEQFF
TGTGCCAGCAGGGCACAGAGCTCCTACAATGAGCAGTTCTTC
>TRBJ1-5|NA|TRBD1|TRBV30
CAWGTDSNQPQHF
TGTGCCTGGGGGACAGATAGCAATCAGCCCCAGCATTTT
>TRBJ1-5|NA|NA|TRBV30
CAWTTVGGQGQPQHF
TGTGCCTGGACAACGGTCGGGGGGCAGGGTCAGCCCCAGCATTTT
>TRBJ2-1|NA|NA|TRBV5-1
CASSLDNWGSYNEQFF
TGCGCCAGCAGCTTGGATAACTGGGGTTCCTACAATGAGCAGTTCTTC
>TRBJ2-6|NA|NA|TRBV7-8
CASSLLGAGANVLTF
TGTGCCAGCAGCTTATTAGGAGCTGGGGCCAACGTCCTGACTTTC
>TRBJ2-3|NA|TRBD2|TRBV5-1
CASSPRTRGKGDTQYF
TGCGCCAGCAGCCCCAGGACTAGGGGTAAAGGGGATACGCAGTATTTT
>TRBJ1-3|few|NA|TRBV7-8
CASGQTAGGNTIYF
TGTGCCAGCGGCCAGACAGCGGGAGGAAACACCATATATTTT
>TRBJ1-2|once|NA|TRBV7-8
CASSFSPSRGYTF
TGTGCCAGCAGCTTCTCCCCCTCCCGGGGCTACACCTTC
>TRBJ2-7|NA|NA|TRBV28
CASRMAPYEQYF
TGTGCCAGCAGGATGGCCCCCTACGAGCAGTACTTC
>TRBJ2-1|once|TRBD2|TRBV10-3
CAISEGVTSGRGEQFF
TGTGCCATCAGTGAGGGGGTGACTAGCGGGAGGGGAGAGCAGTTCTTC
>TRBJ1-2|NA|TRBD1|TRBV5-6
CASSLGDRGENYGYTF
TGTGCCAGCAGCTTGGGGGACAGGGGCGAGAACTATGGCTACACCTTC
>TRBJ1-4|NA|NA|TRBV9
CASSVGGTNEKLFF
TGTGCCAGCAGCGTAGGTGGGACTAATGAAAAACTGTTTTTT
>TRBJ1-2|NA|TRBD1|TRBV5-1
CASSSDPGQGVYGYTF
TGCGCCAGCAGCTCAGACCCGGGACAGGGGGTCTATGGCTACACCTTC
>TRBJ2-3|NA|NA|TRBV15
CATSRDRATTDTQYF
TGTGCCACCAGCAGAGATCGGGCTACAACAGATACGCAGTATTTT
>TRBJ1-6|few|TRBD1|TRBV28
CASSPGQGASPLHF
TGTGCCAGCAGCCCCGGACAGGGGGCCTCACCCCTCCACTTT
>TRBJ2-1|NA|TRBD1|TRBV7-3
CASGEQGVSYNEQFF
TGTGCCAGCGGAGAGCAGGGGGTTTCCTACAATGAGCAGTTCTTC
>TRBJ1-2|NA|NA|TRBV28
CASNLRGRFGYGYTF
TGTGCCAGCAACCTCCGCGGCCGGTTTGGTTATGGCTACACCTTC
>TRBJ2-1|NA|NA|TRBV5-1
CASTPSRARSEQFF
TGCGCCAGCACGCCCTCACGGGCGCGGAGTGAGCAGTTCTTC
>TRBJ1-2|NA|NA|TRBV7-2
CASSADSNYGYTF
TGTGCCAGCAGCGCGGACAGTAACTATGGCTACACCTTC
>TRBJ2-6|NA|NA|TRBV6-5
CASSYLTSGANVLTF
TGTGCCAGCAGTTACCTTACATCCGGGGCCAACGTCCTGACTTTC
>TRBJ1-1|NA|TRBD1|TRBV28
CASSSRRGRTEAFF
TGTGCCAGCAGTTCCCGCAGGGGGCGGACTGAAGCTTTCTTT
>TRBJ2-1|NA|NA|TRBV7-6
CASSLAADSYNEQFF
TGTGCCAGCAGCTTAGCAGCAGATTCCTACAATGAGCAGTTCTTC
>TRBJ1-4|NA|NA|TRBV6-6
CASSYGTLNEKLFF
TGTGCCAGCAGTTATGGGACCCTGAATGAAAAACTGTTTTTT